The 5 T cell receptor beta chains in this list originate from one sample, sequenced in a study of T-cell reconstitution after alpha-beta-depleted transplantation in children. Study-wide findings and caveats: A year had passed since transplant, and T-cell counts and diversity by then came mostly from newly produced T cells.

Preparation of the TCRbeta library was carried out with unique molecular identifiers. TCRdb used MiXCR to reprocess the PCR reads, holding one entry per CDR3 protein. Of about 290,000 distinct CDR3 sequences in the sample, nearly 8% were seen once. Their target antigens are unknown. Sequencing used peripheral blood, obtained 360 days after TCRalphabeta/CD19-depleted stem cell transplant. The receptors derive from a female patient between 2 and 10 years old who had a stem cell transplant for Fanconi anemia, so the T cells may come from the graft donor.

This clonotype has ten or more counts. This chain joins TRBV9 and TRBJ2-1; TRBD2 is a possible D gene (6 bases). The length of the CDR3 is 15 residues. V was cut by 3 bases and J by 3 bases, with 13 bases left in between. Germline V gives CDR1 SGDLS, CDR2 YYNGEE. As DNA, the CDR3 is TGTGCCAGCAGCGCGCTCTCGGGACTCTACAATGAGCAGTTCTTC. Protein sequence: CASSALSGLYNEQFF.

This clonotype was counted ten times or more. The gene calls are TRBV27 and TRBJ1-5; D is perhaps TRBD1 (5 bases). This CDR3 spans 15 amino acids. Between the trimmed V and J ends, which lost 5 bases and 1 base, there was a span of 12 bases. Germline-derived CDR1 and CDR2 are MNHEY and SMNVEV (reference sequence). The CDR3 nucleotides read TGTGCCAGCAGTCAAAGACGACAGAGCAATCAGCCCCAGCATTTT. Translation gives CASSQRRQSNQPQHF.

In this sample, this clonotype turned up a few times. The chain recombines TRBV6-2 or TRBV6-3 with TRBJ1-5, with a tentative D call TRBD1 (6 bases). Trimming took 0 bases from V and 5 from J, leaving 8 bases between them. Germline loops: CDR1 MNHEY, CDR2 SVGEGT. This CDR3 region has 14 residues. The DNA for the CDR3 is TGTGCCAGCAGTTACTCGCAGGGGTATCAGCCCCAGCATTTT. Its protein is CASSYSQGYQPQHF.

This clonotype was seen at least ten times. This sequence joins TRBV10-1 and TRBJ2-2, with 8 bases matching TRBD2. Trimming cost V 5 bases and J 6 bases; bases outside gene matches: 8. Germline lookup yields CDR1 WNHNN and CDR2 SYGVQD (reference sequence). The CDR3 has 15 residues. The CDR3: CASSSLGLGAGELFF. The CDR3 DNA reads as TGCGCCAGCAGTTCCCTGGGACTAGGTGCCGGGGAGCTGTTTTTT.

This clonotype was observed many times. The CDR3 DNA reads as TGTGCCAGCAGCATCGGGACCATGGACGAGCAGTACGTC. Its translation is CASSIGTMDEQYV. The rearrangement joins TRBV5-6 to TRBJ2-7, with D possibly called TRBD1 or TRBD2 (5 bases each). V was clipped by 4 bases and J by 5 bases, with 13 bases between them. The CDR3 runs to 13 residues. Germline V lookup: CDR1 SGHDT, CDR2 YYEEEE.